The 12 T cell receptor beta chains given below trace back to one sample, sequenced in a study of CD8+CD57+ T cells in acquired aplastic anemia. Both TCR beta VDJ combination and CDR3 sequence profiling were carried out. Genomic DNA was the template for this profiling. One entry per CDR3 protein, called by TCRdb with MiXCR from the reads. Of fewer than 300,000 distinct CDR3 sequences in the sample, roughly 82% are singletons; the top ten hold approximately 40%. Sequencing involved patients with CD8+CD57+ cell expansion previously shown by flow cytometry. Sequencing was carried out using sorted CD4+, CD8+, or CD8+CD57+ T cells (not recorded which) from PBMCs. The receptors were gathered from a human donor with aplastic anemia.

This rearrangement joins TRBV12-3 or TRBV12-4 to TRBJ2-5; D possibly corresponds to TRBD1 (5 bases). With 5 bases removed from V and 2 bases from J, the gap between germline ends came to 12 bases. CDR3 length: 14 residues. The CDR3 here is CASSTGSEQETQYF. For the CDR3, the DNA is TGTGCCAGCAGTACAGGCAGCGAGCAAGAGACCCAGTACTTC.

This clonotype has a single count. This chain joins TRBV7-2 and TRBJ1-5; 7 positions match TRBD1. The germline gives CDR1 SGHTA, CDR2 FQGNSA. V was clipped by 5 bases and J by 5 bases; unmatched bases: 12. This CDR3 has 16 residues. The CDR3, as DNA: TGTGCCAGCAGCGCAGGGGGTGGCGGAGCTGATCAGCCCCAGCATTTT. It specifies CASSAGGGGADQPQHF.

The rearrangement links TRBV19 to TRBJ2-2, with D possibly matching TRBD1 (6 bases). V was cut by 10 bases and J by 4 bases, with 13 bases left in between. CDR3 size: 13 residues. Germline assignment: CDR1 LNHDA and CDR2 SQIVND (reference sequence). Here the CDR3 DNA reads TGTGCCACCGAACAGGGTAGCACCGGGGAGCTGTTTTTT. As protein: CATEQGSTGELFF.

This clonotype was detected only once. This chain connects TRBV7-9 to TRBJ1-2; 11 bases align to TRBD1. Germline-derived CDR1 and CDR2 are SEHNR and FQNEAQ (reference sequence). This CDR3 contains 16 residues. With 11 bases clipped from V and 11 bases from J, the junction kept 22 bases outside the gene matches. Written as DNA, the CDR3 is TGTGCCGGACAGGGGGCTAGGGAGGCCCAGGTCTTCGGGTACACCTTC. The encoded protein is CAGQGAREAQVFGYTF.

For this clonotype: Because it lacks the conserved phenylalanine or tryptophan at the end, this CDR3 is likely a read error. V usage is TRBV2 and J usage is TRBJ2-4, with 7 bases that match TRBD1. The CDR3 runs 12 residues. V shed 8 bases and J 11 bases; nucleotides not matched to a gene: 9. Germline V gene data show CDR1 as SNHLY and CDR2 as FYNNEI. CDR3 in amino acids: CASGDAGTVQYY. For the CDR3, the DNA is TGTGCCAGCGGGGACGCTGGGACAGTTCAGTACTAC.

Turning to this clonotype: One junction end disagrees with the germline gene, perhaps due to a read error. The V gene is TRBV7-7, the J gene TRBJ2-3; D ambiguous. Per the germline V gene, CDR1 is SSHAT and CDR2 is FNYEAQ (reference sequence). This CDR3 is built from 12 residues. CDR3 loop: CASSVGPDTQYF. The CDR3 DNA sequence: TGTGCTAGCAGCGTAGGGCCGGATACACAGTATTTT.

This rearrangement joins TRBV7-8 to TRBJ1-1; maybe TRBD1 (5 bases). Per germline, CDR1 SGHVS and CDR2 FQNEAQ. The CDR3 is made up of 17 amino acids. V was trimmed by 5 bases and J by 1 base, leaving 20 bases between them. CDR3 in DNA: TGTGCCAGCAGCGGGGGGGGAGGTCCGGGTACGAACACTGAAGCTTTCTTT. Translating gives CASSGGGGPGTNTEAFF.

In this sample, this clonotype turned up once. This chain joins TRBV7-9 and TRBJ1-1; D is possibly TRBD1 (5 bases). Germline assignment: CDR1 SEHNR and CDR2 FQNEAQ (reference sequence). V was pared by 0 bases and J by 13 bases, with 21 bases between. This CDR3 is 15 amino acids long. CDR3 amino acids: CASSLARSDGAKVFF. DNA for the CDR3: TGTGCCAGCAGCTTAGCGCGTAGCGACGGGGCCAAAGTTTTCTTT.

V is TRBV5-4 and J is TRBJ1-1, with TRBD1 identical over 8 bases. The CDR3 extends over 17 amino acids. Germline CDR1 is SGHNT and CDR2 is YYREEE (reference sequence). Germline trimming cut 4 bases from V and 2 bases from J; bases unmatched to any gene: 13. CDR3 DNA sequence: TGTGCCAGCAGCGGGGGTACAGGACAGGGAGGAAACACTGAAGCTTTCTTT. Its translation: CASSGGTGQGGNTEAFF. The full variable domain, rest sourced from reference TRBV5-4 and TRBJ1-1, is ETGVTQSPTHLIKTRGQQVTLRCSSQSGHNTVSWYQQALGQGPQFIFQYYREEENGRGNFPPRFSGLQFPNYSSELNVNALELDDSALYLCASSGGTGQGGNTEAFFGQGTRLTVV.

Of note for this clonotype: Compared with germline, one end of the junction differs, possibly owing to a read error. The rearrangement links TRBV15 to TRBJ1-1; D possibly corresponds to TRBD1 (6 bases). Germline CDR1 reads LNHNV; CDR2 reads YYDKDF (reference sequence). The CDR3 is 15 residues long. The CDR3 here is CATSRDRQGGTEQLF. The CDR3 DNA sequence: TGTGCCACCAGCAGAGATAGACAAGGGGGGACTGAGCAGCTCTTC.

V gene TRBV7-8 combines with J gene TRBJ1-2, with unresolved D. V gave up 1 base and J gave up 5 bases, with 17 bases separating them. From germline, CDR1 is SGHVS and CDR2 FQNEAQ. This CDR3 region has 16 residues. The CDR3 DNA reads as TGTGCCAGCAGCTTAGAGGGAGGCGGCGACGCGTATGGCTACACCTTC. Translating it yields CASSLEGGGDAYGYTF.

The chain carries TRBV5-6 and TRBJ2-5; no clear D gene. This CDR3 contains 15 residues. V was shortened by 4 bases and J by 4 bases, with 17 bases between the two germline ends. Germline V gives CDR1 SGHDT, CDR2 YYEEEE. CDR3 bases: TGTGCCAGCAGCCCCGTTGACGGTTGGGGAGAGACCCAGTACTTC. Translating gives CASSPVDGWGETQYF.